This note documents a single T cell receptor (beta chain) sequence. This entry is derived from a study of blood T cell repertoires in COVID-19. In the original processing: Reference gene primers were amplified, and this amplification served to estimate nucleated cell counts. Profiled with immunoSEQ multiplex PCR; TCRdb holds only in-frame clones, not every one. V and J calls plus clone size are reproduced from that table; the DNA served to infer D and trimming. This table has approximately 270,000 clones, over 80% appearing once. The CDR3 runs 12 residues. Trimming took off 6 bases at V and 3 bases at J, with 5 bases between the two ends. Germline V gives CDR1 WSHSY, CDR2 SAAADI.

V is TRBV10-2 and J is TRBJ2-2; D gene uncertain. This TCR came from a woman in her 30s with acute COVID-19. The material sequenced was PBMCs or T cells enriched from blood (not recorded which). The CDR3 sequence: CASRTDTGELFF. CDR3 DNA sequence: TGCGCCAGCAGGACTGACACCGGGGAGCTGTTTTTT.